This T cell receptor (beta chain) emerged from a study of blood T cell repertoires in COVID-19. Across the study: Researchers got acute and convalescent COVID-19 samples from the United States, Italy and Spain. PBMCs, B-cell-depleted T cells, or T cells provided the cDNA or gDNA that made up the material.

Germline V gene data show CDR1 as SGHAT and CDR2 as FQDESV (reference sequence). Germline trimming cut 6 bases from V and 5 bases from J; bases unmatched to any gene: 13. This CDR3 spans 16 amino acids. Original methodology: Estimation of nucleated cell counts was performed using reference gene primer amplification. Generated by immunoSEQ multiplex PCR, the TCRdb table keeps only in-frame clones and is missing some. That table is the source of V, J and clone size, and D and trimming were worked out from the DNA. In the table there are 200,000 to 300,000 clones, around four fifths of which are singletons. This clone occurred once.

The chain couples TRBV11-1 to TRBJ2-3; 8 nucleotides align to TRBD2. The clonotype comes from a man in his forties with acute or convalescent COVID-19. Sequencing input: peripheral blood. CDR3 sequence reads: CASSTSGSLSLDTQYF. The CDR3 DNA follows: TGTGCCAGCAGTACAAGCGGGAGCCTGTCCCTAGATACGCAGTATTTT.